Below are 31 T cell receptor beta chains sequenced from a single sample in a study of T cell responses to AZD1222 COVID-19 vaccine. Only in-frame clones appear in the TCRdb table, and some are missing; sequencing was by immunoSEQ multiplex PCR. The sample has about 160,000 clones, 80% to 95% seen once. Sequences were derived from peripheral blood, sampled 28 days after the second AZD1222 dose. The origin of the receptors is an adult who received the AZD1222 COVID-19 vaccine.

The chain couples TRBV3-1 (or the pseudogene TRBV3-2) to TRBJ1-3; D is undetermined. Germline CDR1 reads LGHDT; CDR2 reads YNNKEL (reference sequence). Trimming cost V 4 bases and J 3 bases, with 10 bases left between them. The CDR3 contains 14 residues. DNA for the CDR3: TGTGCCAGCAGCCTAAGCGGACTTGGAAACACCATATATTTT. Residues: CASSLSGLGNTIYF.

The chain employs TRBV28 and TRBJ2-7; TRBD2 might be the D (6 bases). The ends were cut back, 8 bases at V and 4 bases at J, with 15 bases in the middle. The CDR3 runs to 13 residues. Germline V lookup: CDR1 MDHEN, CDR2 SYDVKM. CDR3 in amino acids: CASSSGGTYEQYF. In nucleotides, the CDR3 is TGTGCCAGCTCATCCGGGGGTACATACGAGCAGTACTTC.

This chain connects TRBV12-3 or TRBV12-4 to TRBJ1-5; 7 bases fit TRBD1. The CDR3 is made up of 12 amino acids. Losses at the gene ends were 5 bases for V and 7 bases for J; bases not matched to a gene: 2. For the CDR3, the DNA is TGTGCCAGCAGTAAGACAGGGCAGCCCCAGCATTTT. Its translation: CASSKTGQPQHF.

The rearrangement links TRBV5-8 to TRBJ2-7, with 10 bases that match TRBD1. The V gene end was trimmed by 6 bases and the J gene end by 5 bases; junction bases not matched to a gene: 8. CDR1 is SGHTS and CDR2 is YDEGEE in the germline V gene. The CDR3 contains 14 residues. This chain's CDR3 is CASTQGTGVHEQYF. CDR3 sequence (DNA): TGTGCCAGCACCCAGGGGACAGGGGTGCACGAGCAGTACTTC.

This clone was counted once. The chain is built from TRBV5-6 and TRBJ2-7; 9 bases match TRBD1. The V gene end was trimmed by 1 base and the J gene end by 4 bases; junction bases not matched to a gene: 3. The CDR3 is made up of 14 amino acids. The germline V gene has CDR1 SGHDT and CDR2 YYEEEE. The CDR3 region has the DNA TGTGCCAGCAGCTTGTTACAGGGGGCGTACGAGCAGTACTTC. The encoded protein is CASSLLQGAYEQYF.

This clone was seen just once. V gene TRBV29-1 combines with J gene TRBJ2-1; tentative D call: TRBD1 (5 bases). The CDR3 length is 13 residues. The germline V gene has CDR1 SQVTM and CDR2 ANQGSEA. Trimming stripped 7 bases from V and 2 bases from J, with 12 bases between. The CDR3 is CSEIQDTYNEQFF. The CDR3 DNA follows: TGCAGCGAGATACAGGATACCTACAATGAGCAGTTCTTC.

In the case of this clone: The germline gene is not matched at one end of the junction; a read error may be the cause. This chain joins TRBV5-4 and TRBJ1-3; maybe TRBD1 (6 bases). There are 12 residues in the CDR3. The germline V gene encodes CDR1 SGHNT and CDR2 YYREEE (reference sequence). In DNA form, the CDR3 reads TGTGCCAGCAGCATTCGACAGGCGGCATTCGCCTTT. Translating it yields CASSIRQAAFAF.

The chain recombines TRBV19 with TRBJ1-4; D call uncertain. V was cut by 4 bases and J by 6 bases, with 12 bases left in between. Germline CDR1 and CDR2: LNHDA and SQIVND (reference sequence). The CDR3 runs to 14 residues. The DNA of the CDR3 is TGTGCCAGTAGTACAAACCGGGTGGATGAAAAACTGTTTTTT. Residues: CASSTNRVDEKLFF.

The chain uses TRBV24-1 and TRBJ2-1, with 9 bases that match TRBD2. This CDR3 is built from 16 residues. V gave up 7 bases and J gave up 4 bases; unmatched junction bases: 10. Germline loops: CDR1 KGHDR, CDR2 SFDVKD. The CDR3 sequence is CATSRAGTSQYNEQFF. CDR3 in DNA: TGTGCCACCAGCCGAGCCGGGACTAGCCAGTACAATGAGCAGTTCTTC.

The chain is built from TRBV7-7 and TRBJ2-5; D is possibly TRBD1 (6 bases). This CDR3 region has 13 residues. Germline V gives CDR1 SSHAT, CDR2 FNYEAQ (reference sequence). V shed 5 bases and J shed 5 bases, with 12 bases lying between them. The CDR3 bases are TGTGCCAGCAGCGCCGGACAGTGGGAGACCCAGTACTTC. Translated, it gives CASSAGQWETQYF.

This chain links TRBV19 with TRBJ2-5; 8 nucleotides align to TRBD2. Trimming at V came to 1 base and at J to 5 bases, leaving 9 bases not matched to a gene. This CDR3 contains 16 residues. Germline loops: CDR1 LNHDA, CDR2 SQIVND (reference sequence). DNA for the CDR3: TGTGCCAGTAGTATAGGTGGGACTAGGGGATTGGAGACCCAGTACTTC. Translating gives CASSIGGTRGLETQYF.

This chain connects TRBV12-5 to TRBJ2-2; TRBD1 matches 11 bases. This CDR3 spans 15 amino acids. Trimming at V came to 3 bases and at J to 7 bases, leaving 4 bases not matched to a gene. The germline gives CDR1 LGHNT, CDR2 FRNRAP. The CDR3: CASGFGQGAIGELFF. DNA for the CDR3: TGTGCTAGTGGTTTCGGACAGGGGGCAATCGGGGAGCTGTTTTTT.

V and J are TRBV19 and TRBJ1-1, with D possibly being TRBD1 (6 bases). V dropped 5 bases and J dropped 1 base, with 14 bases sitting between them. CDR3 length equals 15 residues. Germline-derived CDR1 and CDR2 are LNHDA and SQIVND (reference sequence). Here the CDR3 reads CASSPRTETNTEAFF. DNA of the CDR3: TGTGCCAGTAGTCCCCGGACAGAAACGAACACTGAAGCTTTCTTT.

The chain employs TRBV15 and TRBJ1-1; tentatively, D is TRBD1 (6 bases). CDR3 length: 16 amino acids. V lost 4 bases to trimming and J lost 5 bases, with 20 bases between them. The germline gives CDR1 LNHNV, CDR2 YYDKDF (reference sequence). CDR3 coding DNA: TGTGCCACCAGCACCGATCTACAGGGCCCGAGGACTGAAGCTTTCTTT. Translating it yields CATSTDLQGPRTEAFF.

The V gene is TRBV20-1, the J gene TRBJ2-1, with D uncertain. Trimming removed 6 bases at V and 16 bases at J, with 10 bases between. The CDR3 runs to 8 residues. Per the germline V gene, CDR1 is DFQATT and CDR2 is SNEGSKA (reference sequence). The CDR3 is CSAPTFFF. The CDR3 coding sequence is TGCAGTGCCCCCACCTTCTTCTTC.

The genes are TRBV30 and TRBJ2-1, with 10 positions matching TRBD2. In germline, CDR1 is GTSNPN, CDR2 SVGIG (reference sequence). The CDR3 contains 13 residues. Germline trimming cut 5 bases from V and 6 bases from J; bases unmatched to any gene: 4. The CDR3: CAWEAGGINEQFF. In DNA, the CDR3 is TGTGCCTGGGAAGCGGGAGGGATCAATGAGCAGTTCTTC.

V and J are TRBV5-4 and TRBJ1-5; tentative D call: TRBD1 (6 bases). Trimming shortened V by 0 bases and J by 4 bases, and 14 bases separated the two germline ends. This CDR3 has 16 residues. Germline V lookup: CDR1 SGHNT, CDR2 YYREEE (reference sequence). The CDR3 bases are TGTGCCAGCAGCTTGGGCCCCGGACAGCTTAATCAGCCCCAGCATTTT. This codes for CASSLGPGQLNQPQHF.

The chain has TRBV6-5 and TRBJ1-2; 10 nucleotides match TRBD1. V was pared by 8 bases and J by 0 bases, with 3 bases of the junction left unmatched. This CDR3 spans 14 amino acids. The germline V gene has CDR1 MNHEY and CDR2 SVGAGI. CDR3 amino acids: CASQGQGANYGYTF. The DNA of the CDR3 is TGTGCCAGCCAAGGACAGGGGGCTAACTATGGCTACACCTTC.

The chain combines TRBV27 with TRBJ1-3; D gene uncertain. CDR1 and CDR2 (germline): MNHEY, SMNVEV (reference sequence). Trimming removed 4 bases at V and 4 bases at J, with 14 bases between. The CDR3 is 15 residues long. The CDR3 sequence: CASSSRTERGNTIYF. Written as DNA, the CDR3 is TGTGCCAGCAGTTCACGGACGGAGAGGGGAAACACCATATATTTT.

This clone was recorded once. The chain couples TRBV27 to TRBJ1-1; D possibly corresponds to TRBD1 (6 bases). Germline values: CDR1 MNHEY, CDR2 SMNVEV (reference sequence). This CDR3 has 15 residues. Trimming took 6 bases from V and 4 from J, leaving 18 bases between them. CDR3 bases: TGTGCCAGCAGCCTTAGAGGGGGGGCCCTCACTGAAGCTTTCTTT. Encoded protein: CASSLRGGALTEAFF.

The rearrangement joins TRBV29-1 to TRBJ1-2; 8 bases are a match to TRBD1. Germline CDR1 SQVTM, CDR2 ANQGSEA. The CDR3 runs to 12 residues. J gave up 4 bases and V 7 bases, and 5 bases lay outside the gene matches. CDR3 amino acids: CSAGQGGYGYTF. In DNA, the CDR3 is TGCAGCGCTGGACAGGGAGGCTATGGCTACACCTTC.

This chain links TRBV19 with TRBJ1-3, with D hard to call. This CDR3 region has 12 residues. Germline values: CDR1 LNHDA, CDR2 SQIVND (reference sequence). Trimming shortened V by 8 bases and J by 3 bases, and 8 bases separated the two germline ends. The CDR3 sequence is CASRAFGNTIYF. The CDR3 bases are TGTGCCAGTCGGGCGTTTGGAAACACCATATATTTT.

The CDR3 here is CASSLTGTGRYEQYF. The CDR3 coding sequence is TGTGCCAGCAGTTTAACCGGGACAGGGAGGTACGAGCAGTACTTC. The V gene is TRBV28, the J gene TRBJ2-7, with 9 bases aligning to TRBD1. V lost 2 bases and J lost 4; bases outside the gene matches: 6. This CDR3 contains 15 residues. Looked up from germline, CDR1 is MDHEN and CDR2 is SYDVKM.

The V call is TRBV11-2, the J call TRBJ1-2; weak D call: TRBD1 (5 bases). Germline V gives CDR1 SGHAT, CDR2 FQNNGV. Trimming stripped 5 bases from V and 8 bases from J, with 21 bases between. The length of the CDR3 is 15 residues. The CDR3 bases are TGTGCCAGCAGCCACAATCGACAGTTCCCGGGGGGCTACACCTTC. It is translated as CASSHNRQFPGGYTF.

The rearrangement uses TRBV5-8 and TRBJ1-2; 7 nucleotides match TRBD1. V lost 6 bases and J lost 5; bases outside the gene matches: 13. Looked up from germline, CDR1 is SGHTS and CDR2 is YDEGEE. The CDR3 has 15 residues. DNA for the CDR3: TGTGCCAGCACAAGAGCAGGGGGGACTGAATATGGCTACACCTTC. It translates to CASTRAGGTEYGYTF.

The chain has TRBV6-4 and TRBJ2-1; 8 bases are shared with TRBD2. This CDR3 comprises 15 residues. V lost 6 bases, J lost 3 bases, and 7 bases stayed unmatched. Germline V gives CDR1 MRHNA, CDR2 SNTAGT. The CDR3 protein is CASSHRAGGYNEQFF. The CDR3 DNA sequence: TGTGCCAGCAGCCACAGGGCGGGAGGCTACAATGAGCAGTTCTTC.

This clone is termed large (0.1 to 1%). The chain has TRBV19 and TRBJ1-5; no definite D call. Trimming shortened V by 6 bases and J by 4 bases, and 7 bases separated the two germline ends. Germline V gives CDR1 LNHDA, CDR2 SQIVND (reference sequence). This CDR3 region has 12 residues. CDR3 sequence (DNA): TGTGCCAGTAGGGAAGGGAATCAGCCCCAGCATTTT. It yields the protein CASREGNQPQHF.

The rearrangement links TRBV19 to TRBJ1-2; tentative D call: TRBD1 (5 bases). The CDR3 length is 15 residues. Between the trimmed V and J ends, which lost 3 bases and 2 bases, there was a span of 13 bases. Germline V CDR1 and CDR2: LNHDA, SQIVND (reference sequence). The CDR3 DNA is TGTGCCAGTAGTATCTCCACAGGCCCGAACTATGGCTACACCTTC. This translates into CASSISTGPNYGYTF.

This chain connects TRBV9 to TRBJ2-5, with D perhaps TRBD2 (6 bases). Deletions cut 3 bases from V and 2 bases from J, with 11 bases between. CDR3 length: 14 amino acids. Germline-derived CDR1 and CDR2 are SGDLS and YYNGEE. CDR3 in amino acids: CASSARAGQETQYF. The CDR3 DNA reads TGTGCCAGCAGCGCTAGGGCGGGACAAGAGACCCAGTACTTC.

V gene TRBV28 combines with J gene TRBJ1-2, with TRBD1 as a possible D gene (5 bases). In germline, CDR1 is MDHEN, CDR2 SYDVKM. CDR3 size: 13 residues. V lost 7 bases and J 4 bases, leaving 13 bases between the germline ends. CDR3 in amino acids: CASTLRGSYGYTF. Here the CDR3 DNA reads TGTGCCAGCACCCTTAGGGGATCCTATGGCTACACCTTC.

The rearrangement links TRBV2 to TRBJ1-4, with TRBD1 matching 9 bases. Looked up from germline, CDR1 is SNHLY and CDR2 is FYNNEI. The CDR3 loop spans 18 amino acids. V gave up 6 bases and J gave up 7 bases; unmatched junction bases: 18. For the CDR3, the DNA is TGTGCCAGCAGCCTTTCCAGACAGGGGGGAAGGATCGGTGAAAAACTGTTTTTT. Translation: CASSLSRQGGRIGEKLFF.